One sample yielded the 20 T cell receptor beta chains listed below, sequenced in a study of response to subunit inactivated influenza vaccine. From the RT-PCR reads, TCRdb called clonotypes with MiXCR, one entry per CDR3 protein. Of roughly 710,000 distinct CDR3 sequences in the sample, less than 15% were seen once. The specimen was PBMCs from blood, collected 14 to 15 days before vaccination. All receptors come from a man aged 50 or older who received an inactivated influenza vaccine.

This clonotype was observed at least ten times. The chain joins TRBV7-9 to TRBJ2-3; TRBD1 agrees at 8 bases. This CDR3 contains 16 residues. After removal of 4 bases from V and 2 bases from J, the junction contained 8 bases not matched to a gene. CDR1 and CDR2 from the germline V gene are SEHNR and FQNEAQ (reference sequence). As DNA, the CDR3 is TGTGCCAGCAGCTCCGGCAGGGGGCTACACACAGATACGCAGTATTTT. Residues: CASSSGRGLHTDTQYF.

This clonotype has a count of ten or more. The gene calls are TRBV5-1 and TRBJ2-3, with 11 positions matching TRBD2. J gave up 0 bases and V 4 bases, and 16 bases lay outside the gene matches. CDR1 is SGHRS and CDR2 is YFSETQ in the germline V gene. CDR3 size: 20 residues. CDR3 DNA: TGCGCCAGCAGCCAATTACTAGCGGGAGAACGGAGCCCGAGCACAGATACGCAGTATTTT. It is translated as CASSQLLAGERSPSTDTQYF.

This clonotype was detected a few times. The rearrangement links TRBV30 to TRBJ2-7, with 9 bases lining up with TRBD1. Germline V gives CDR1 GTSNPN, CDR2 SVGIG (reference sequence). V gave up 2 bases and J gave up 6 bases; unmatched junction bases: 11. This CDR3 contains 15 residues. The CDR3 coding sequence is TGTGCCTGGAGTTACGGGACAGGGTCATCTCTCGAGCAGTACTTC. Protein sequence: CAWSYGTGSSLEQYF.

This clonotype was seen only a few times. The chain combines TRBV5-1 with TRBJ2-2; 7 bases agree with TRBD1. Germline CDR1 is SGHRS and CDR2 is YFSETQ. V lost 3 bases and J lost 0; bases outside the gene matches: 2. The CDR3 totals 15 residues. The CDR3 reads CASSSTGTNTGELFF. The CDR3 DNA reads as TGCGCCAGCAGCTCGACAGGGACGAACACCGGGGAGCTGTTTTTT.

This chain uses TRBV6-1 with TRBJ1-6; 7 nucleotides match TRBD1. Germline V gives CDR1 MNHNS, CDR2 SASEGT. V lost 6 bases, J lost 8 bases, and 10 bases stayed unmatched. There are 15 residues in the CDR3. The DNA for the CDR3 is TGTGCCAGCAGCACCCGACAGGGAGGGGATTCACCCCTCCACTTT. Protein sequence: CASSTRQGGDSPLHF.

The rearrangement uses TRBV7-2 and TRBJ2-3, with 11 bases that match TRBD2. The CDR3 totals 13 residues. CDR1 is SGHTA, CDR2 FQGNSA, per germline. J lost 7 bases, V lost 7 bases, and 4 bases had no gene match. CDR3 sequence reads: CASNSGGANTQYF. The CDR3 DNA follows: TGTGCCAGCAATAGCGGGGGGGCCAATACGCAGTATTTT.

This clonotype was seen more than once but under ten times. The chain has TRBV19 and TRBJ2-6, with D uncertain. The germline gives CDR1 LNHDA, CDR2 SQIVND (reference sequence). Trimming removed 9 bases at V and 4 bases at J, with 16 bases between. The CDR3 totals 15 residues. The CDR3 nucleotides read TGTGCCAGCCGATTGGGGAAGGCAGGGGCCAACGTCCTGACTTTC. It is translated as CASRLGKAGANVLTF.

J is TRBJ2-3 and V is TRBV7-6; TRBD2 matches at 8 bases. CDR3 length: 16 residues. Germline V gives CDR1 SGHVS, CDR2 FNYEAQ. Unmatched junction bases numbered 8, after V lost 3 bases and J lost 3 bases. The CDR3 DNA sequence: TGTGCCAGCAGCTTTACAGCGGGAGTTGTGACAGATACGCAGTATTTT. It yields the protein CASSFTAGVVTDTQYF.

The chain couples TRBV6-1 to TRBJ1-6, with TRBD1 as a possible D gene (6 bases). Trimming stripped 1 base from V and 3 bases from J, with 10 bases between. Looked up from germline, CDR1 is MNHNS and CDR2 is SASEGT. The CDR3 loop spans 16 amino acids. The CDR3 here is CASSEVTGNYNSPLHF. The CDR3 DNA follows: TGTGCCAGCAGTGAAGTTACAGGGAACTATAATTCACCCCTCCACTTT.

The chain combines TRBV30 with TRBJ2-3; 7 bases are shared with TRBD1. The CDR3 is made up of 16 amino acids. The J segment lost 0 bases and the V segment lost 0 bases, leaving 6 bases of the junction unmatched. From germline, CDR1 is GTSNPN and CDR2 SVGIG (reference sequence). In DNA form, the CDR3 reads TGTGCCTGGAGTGTCTTAGGGACAGCTAGCACAGATACGCAGTATTTT. Amino acid sequence: CAWSVLGTASTDTQYF.

This clonotype was observed a few times. The chain joins TRBV20-1 to TRBJ2-3; 9 bases fit TRBD1. Trimming took 5 bases from V and 3 from J; bases not matched to a gene: 12. The CDR3 extends over 16 amino acids. In germline, CDR1 is DFQATT, CDR2 SNEGSKA (reference sequence). The CDR3 here is CSALRQTGGVTDTQYF. The CDR3, as DNA: TGCAGTGCTTTGAGACAGACAGGGGGAGTAACAGATACGCAGTATTTT.

This clonotype was observed many times. The chain has TRBV20-1 and TRBJ2-1, with 7 nucleotides matching TRBD2. The V segment lost 7 bases and the J segment 6 bases; nucleotides outside the gene matches: 9. Germline CDR1 DFQATT, CDR2 SNEGSKA (reference sequence). This CDR3 has 13 amino acids. CDR3 region: CSVVGGRGNEQFF. The CDR3 region has the DNA TGCAGTGTAGTTGGCGGGAGAGGCAATGAGCAGTTCTTC.

The CDR3 sequence is CASGRHNNYGYTF. DNA for the CDR3: TGTGCCAGCGGAAGACACAATAACTATGGCTACACCTTC. This chain joins TRBV6-1 and TRBJ1-2; D is unclear. The CDR3 is 13 residues long. CDR1 is MNHNS and CDR2 is SASEGT in the germline V gene. The V end was cut by 8 bases, the J end by 1 base, with 11 bases between.

The chain couples TRBV27 to TRBJ2-2; D is possibly TRBD1 or TRBD2 (6 bases each). Germline assignment: CDR1 MNHEY and CDR2 SMNVEV (reference sequence). CDR3 size: 16 residues. The V end lost 4 bases, the J end lost 3 bases, and 15 bases lay between the germline ends. Here the CDR3 DNA reads TGTGCCAGCAGTTCAGGGGTTAGCGGCTACACCGGGGAGCTGTTTTTT. Amino acid sequence: CASSSGVSGYTGELFF.

This clonotype was found a few times. This sequence joins TRBV20-1 and TRBJ2-7; no clear D. Trimming took off 0 bases at V and 5 bases at J, with 11 bases between the two ends. The CDR3 runs to 13 residues. The germline CDR1 and CDR2 sequences are DFQATT and SNEGSKA (reference sequence). The CDR3, as DNA: TGCAGTGCTAGAGATGTTCCGCACCACGAGCAGTACTTC. Translating it yields CSARDVPHHEQYF.

V usage is TRBV10-3 and J usage is TRBJ1-2; D is perhaps TRBD1 (5 bases). The CDR3 extends over 13 amino acids. V was trimmed by 11 bases and J by 3 bases, leaving 16 bases between them. CDR1 is ENHRY, CDR2 SYGVKD, per germline. The CDR3 DNA sequence: TGTGCCGCCGGAGTTGGGGCAGACTATGGCTACACCTTC. This translates into CAAGVGADYGYTF.

This clonotype occurred many times. The chain joins TRBV11-3 to TRBJ1-2; a weak D match, TRBD1 (5 bases). The V gene lost 2 bases and the J gene lost 8 bases, with 12 bases spanning the gap. Germline CDR1 SGHNT, CDR2 YENEEA. The CDR3 contains 13 residues. DNA for the CDR3: TGTGCCAGCAGCTTATCGAGGGGAATCGGCTACACCTTC. Amino acid sequence: CASSLSRGIGYTF.

There are a few counts of this clonotype. V gene TRBV28 combines with J gene TRBJ2-7, with a weak D call TRBD1 (5 bases). CDR3 length: 13 residues. Germline V gene data show CDR1 as MDHEN and CDR2 as SYDVKM. Trimming took off 7 bases at V and 2 bases at J, with 12 bases between the two ends. CDR3 residues: CASMVTDPYEQYF. CDR3 bases: TGTGCCAGCATGGTGACAGACCCCTACGAGCAGTACTTC.

V gene TRBV6-2 or TRBV6-3 combines with J gene TRBJ1-6; 7 positions match TRBD1. This CDR3 has 14 residues. V lost 6 bases and J lost 7; bases outside the gene matches: 6. Germline CDR1 is MNHEY and CDR2 is SVGEGT. Here the CDR3 DNA reads TGTGCCAGCAGACCCGGGACAGCCAATTCACCCCTCCACTTT. It is translated as CASRPGTANSPLHF.

This chain connects TRBV20-1 to TRBJ2-7; 8 bases line up with TRBD2. The CDR3 runs 13 residues. The trim removed 3 bases at V and 2 bases at J, leaving 3 bases unmatched. CDR1 is DFQATT and CDR2 is SNEGSKA in the germline V gene (reference sequence). CDR3 nucleotide sequence: TGCAGTGCTAGTGCGGGGGGTACCTACGAGCAGTACTTC. It codes for CSASAGGTYEQYF.